The 20 T cell receptor beta chains in this list originate from one sample, sequenced in a study of blood T cell repertoires in COVID-19. Only in-frame clones appear in the TCRdb table, and some are missing; sequencing was by immunoSEQ multiplex PCR. The sample contains about 210,000 clones, 87% of which appear only once. Sample: PBMCs or T cells enriched from blood (not recorded which). The origin of the receptors is a man in his thirties or forties in a cohort exposed to, infected with or recovered from COVID-19 (not recorded which).

The chain carries TRBV19 and TRBJ2-7, with TRBD2 as a possible D gene (6 bases). The length of the CDR3 is 16 residues. V shed 10 bases and J shed 1 base, with 23 bases lying between them. Germline-derived CDR1 and CDR2 are LNHDA and SQIVND (reference sequence). The CDR3 region has the DNA TGTGCCACCTCCCTAATGCGGAGCGGAGGGTCCTACGAGCAGTACTTC. Translating it yields CATSLMRSGGSYEQYF.

This chain links TRBV7-8 with TRBJ2-1; 8 bases align to TRBD2. The J segment lost 7 bases and the V segment lost 10 bases, leaving 6 bases of the junction unmatched. Germline V gene data show CDR1 as SGHVS and CDR2 as FQNEAQ. The CDR3 spans 12 residues. Written as DNA, the CDR3 is TGTGCCATAGGGACTAGGTTTAATGAGCAGTTCTTC. It encodes CAIGTRFNEQFF. The full variable domain, with the rest looked up from reference TRBV7-8 and TRBJ2-1, is GAGVSQSPRYKVAKRGQDVALRCDPISGHVSLFWYQQALGQGPEFLTYFQNEAQLDKSGLPSDRFFAERPEGSVSTLKIQRTQQEDSAVYLCAIGTRFNEQFFGPGTRLTVL.

The sample holds a few counts of this clone. The rearrangement joins TRBV11-3 to TRBJ2-1; D ambiguous. Trimming removed 0 bases at V and 2 bases at J, with 8 bases between. The CDR3 consists of 15 residues. The V gene's germline CDR1 is SGHNT and CDR2 YENEEA. CDR3 protein: CASSLEGSAYNEQFF. The CDR3 DNA reads as TGTGCCAGCAGCTTAGAGGGCTCGGCCTACAATGAGCAGTTCTTC.

This chain connects TRBV5-6 to TRBJ2-5; 10 bases align to TRBD2. Trimming removed 1 base from V and 5 bases from J; junction bases left unmatched: 8. This CDR3 contains 16 residues. CDR1 and CDR2 from the germline V gene are SGHDT and YYEEEE. The CDR3: CASSLFEREGLETQYF. The CDR3 bases are TGTGCCAGCAGCTTGTTCGAGCGGGAGGGCCTGGAGACCCAGTACTTC.

The chain recombines TRBV27 with TRBJ2-1, with 9 bases fitting TRBD2. Germline lookup yields CDR1 MNHEY and CDR2 SMNVEV (reference sequence). Trimming took 6 bases from V and 6 from J; bases not matched to a gene: 12. The CDR3 is 16 residues long. The CDR3: CASRRYSGSSGNEQFF. The CDR3 DNA follows: TGTGCCAGCAGGAGATATAGCGGGAGTTCCGGCAATGAGCAGTTCTTC.

The V and J genes are TRBV27 and TRBJ2-3; 7 bases are a match to TRBD1. The CDR3 is made up of 16 amino acids. The trim removed 6 bases at V and 4 bases at J, leaving 13 bases unmatched. The V gene's germline CDR1 is MNHEY and CDR2 SMNVEV (reference sequence). The CDR3 region is CASRFRYRGRADTQYF. CDR3 coding DNA: TGTGCCAGCAGATTCCGCTACAGGGGTAGGGCAGATACGCAGTATTTT.

The genes are TRBV19 and TRBJ2-2, with a weak D call TRBD1 (5 bases). This CDR3 spans 16 amino acids. The germline CDR1 and CDR2 sequences are LNHDA and SQIVND (reference sequence). Trimming pared 8 bases from V and 5 bases from J, leaving 21 bases between. CDR3 nucleotide sequence: TGTGCCAGTTCCAGTTCACCCAAGGGGCGGACCGGGGAGCTGTTTTTT. Protein: CASSSSPKGRTGELFF.

The chain carries TRBV14 and TRBJ2-5, with D possibly matching TRBD1 (6 bases). V was clipped by 4 bases and J by 0 bases, with 9 bases between them. The CDR3 totals 14 residues. The germline gives CDR1 SGHDN, CDR2 FVKESK. CDR3 DNA: TGTGCCAGCAGCCTTCGGACAGACCAAGAGACCCAGTACTTC. Its protein product is CASSLRTDQETQYF.

CDR3 loop: CASSSVLAMSTDTQYF. The CDR3 coding sequence is TGTGCCAGCAGCTCTGTACTAGCGATGAGCACAGATACGCAGTATTTT. V is TRBV6-2 or TRBV6-3 and J is TRBJ2-3; 7 nucleotides match TRBD2. Germline CDR1 MNHEY, CDR2 SVGEGT. V lost 6 bases, J lost 0 bases, and 9 bases stayed unmatched. CDR3 length: 16 residues.

CDR3 sequence (DNA): TGTGCCAGCAGTGAGGTAGGAGGAAATCAGCCCCAGCATTTT. Translation: CASSEVGGNQPQHF. The J gene is TRBJ1-5, the V gene TRBV25-1, with D unclear. The V end lost 3 bases, the J end lost 4 bases, and 10 bases lay between the germline ends. The CDR3 has 14 residues. The germline gives CDR1 MGHDK, CDR2 SYGVNS.

V and J are TRBV4-1 and TRBJ1-2; D may be TRBD1 (5 bases). Germline CDR1 is MGHRA and CDR2 is YSYEKL. V was shortened by 3 bases and J by 6 bases, with 17 bases between the two germline ends. CDR3 length: 15 residues. CDR3 nucleotides: TGCGCCAGCAGCCAGTTGGGAACGGCAGGGAATGGCTACACCTTC. It specifies CASSQLGTAGNGYTF.

The V and J genes are TRBV11-3 and TRBJ2-1; the match to TRBD1 covers 7 bases. The CDR3 runs 15 residues. Germline CDR1 and CDR2: SGHNT and YENEEA. The junction had 13 bases not matched to a gene; V was cut back by 5 bases and J by 9 bases. DNA for the CDR3: TGTGCCAGCAGCCCAGGGGGTTTGAGGGGCGGTGAGCAGTTCTTC. Protein product: CASSPGGLRGGEQFF.

This chain links TRBV4-1 with TRBJ2-7; 7 positions agree with TRBD1. CDR3 length: 14 residues. The germline V gene has CDR1 MGHRA and CDR2 YSYEKL. V lost 1 base to trimming and J lost 5 bases; unmatched junction nucleotides: 5. The CDR3 region has the DNA TGCGCCAGCAGCCAAGGACAGGGTGGCAACGAGCAGTACTTC. It translates to CASSQGQGGNEQYF.

The chain carries TRBV6-8 and TRBJ1-4, with 8 positions matching TRBD1. The CDR3 is 17 amino acids. V dropped 8 bases and J dropped 1; count of bases not matched to a gene: 12. Germline-derived CDR1 and CDR2 are MNHGY and SAAAGT. The CDR3 region is CASRAPTGGRTNEKLFF. The CDR3 DNA reads as TGTGCCAGCCGAGCCCCTACAGGGGGGAGAACTAATGAAAAACTGTTTTTT.

V usage is TRBV9 and J usage is TRBJ1-3, with D tentatively TRBD1 (6 bases). Germline V CDR1 and CDR2: SGDLS, YYNGEE. The CDR3 has 15 residues. The ends were cut back, 0 bases at V and 3 bases at J, with 10 bases in the middle. This CDR3 is CASSVAGQRGNTIYF. Here the CDR3 DNA reads TGTGCCAGCAGCGTAGCCGGACAGCGTGGAAACACCATATATTTT.

V usage is TRBV10-3 and J usage is TRBJ2-7; D is unclear. Trimming removed 3 bases at V and 7 bases at J, with 16 bases between. The CDR3 sequence is 14 residues long. The germline gives CDR1 ENHRY, CDR2 SYGVKD. CDR3 sequence reads: CAISDVAIAGEQYF. In DNA, the CDR3 is TGTGCCATCAGTGACGTGGCCATAGCCGGGGAGCAGTACTTC.

The CDR3 protein is CASTPGQGINYGYTF. CDR3 DNA: TGTGCCAGCACCCCCGGACAGGGAATTAACTATGGCTACACCTTC. The chain recombines TRBV7-9 with TRBJ1-2; 8 bases are shared with TRBD1. Germline CDR1 is SEHNR and CDR2 is FQNEAQ (reference sequence). V shed 7 bases and J 1 base; nucleotides not matched to a gene: 8. The CDR3 length is 15 residues.

V usage is TRBV7-8 and J usage is TRBJ2-7, with D tentatively TRBD2 (7 bases). The CDR3 is 16 residues long. With 5 bases removed from V and 6 bases from J, the gap between germline ends came to 23 bases. Looked up from germline, CDR1 is SGHVS and CDR2 is FQNEAQ. In DNA, the CDR3 is TGTGCCAGCAGCCTCCGGGGGGCCATAGCTCCCGGCGAGCAGTACTTC. The encoded protein is CASSLRGAIAPGEQYF.

The chain recombines TRBV5-1 with TRBJ1-6; 7 bases agree with TRBD1. This CDR3 has 15 amino acids. Germline CDR1 is SGHRS and CDR2 is YFSETQ. The V and J ends lost 6 bases and 7 bases, in that order; junction bases with no gene match: 10. The CDR3 here is CASTPVTGENSPLHF. The DNA of the CDR3 is TGCGCCAGCACCCCTGTAACAGGGGAAAATTCACCCCTCCACTTT.

Note on this clone: Other DNA sequences in this sample translate to the same CDR3. This chain uses TRBV20-1 with TRBJ2-1; D not certain. Germline V CDR1 and CDR2: DFQATT, SNEGSKA (reference sequence). The CDR3 is made up of 11 amino acids. V dropped 6 bases and J dropped 4 bases, with 7 bases sitting between them. The CDR3 region is CSARPYNEQFF. The CDR3 bases are TGCAGTGCCAGACCTTACAATGAGCAGTTCTTC.